This T cell receptor beta chain was identified during a study of cytomegalovirus exposure and HLA in healthy donors. Study in general: Early released data comprised about 90 million unique TCRs from HLA-typed donors. General observations from the study: Rare TCR sequences dominated, though some public TCRs recurred in many donors.

This CDR3 has 14 residues. CDR1 LNHDA and CDR2 SQIVND come from the germline V gene (reference sequence). This clone was counted a few times. What it binds is unknown. This PCR relied on a set of 60 Vbeta primers and 13 Jbeta primers. Some clones are missing from TCRdb's copy, which holds only in-frame ones; the method was immunoSEQ multiplex PCR. In the table there are about 140,000 clones, about 79% of which are singletons. This TCR derives from a male donor in good health and CMV-seronegative. The V gene is TRBV19, the J gene TRBJ2-5; 7 nucleotides line up with TRBD1. The better agreement between TRBJ2-7 and the DNA end casts doubt on the J call. The sequenced sample was PBMCs. The CDR3 spells CASSIDRGTYEQYF. CDR3 bases: TGTGCCAGTAGTATAGACAGGGGGACCTACGAGCAGTACTTC.